This T cell receptor (beta chain) appears in the sequencing data of a study of chemoradiotherapy in HPV16-positive cancers. Study at large: Candidate HPV-specific clones and shared TCR motifs came from a couple of HPV16-positive patients.

Clones were read by immunoSEQ multiplex PCR, and TCRdb kept only the in-frame ones, dropping some. The sample records approximately 15,000 clones, around nine tenths being singletons. The sequencing here drew on tumor tissue, taken from a patient who underwent chemoradiotherapy. This TCR was sampled from a human donor with HPV-associated anogenital cancer.

CDR3 sequence reads: CASGLVLSANTEAFF. CDR3 nucleotide sequence: TGTGCTAGTGGTTTGGTACTTTCAGCCAACACTGAAGCTTTCTTT. The chain joins TRBV12-5 to TRBJ1-1; D not resolved. Germline CDR1 LGHNT, CDR2 FRNRAP. The CDR3 has 15 residues. Trimming took 0 bases from V and 2 from J, leaving 10 bases between them.